The 14 T cell receptor beta chains given below trace back to one sample, sequenced in a study of T cells after yellow fever vaccination. TCRdb processed the 5' RACE reads anew with MiXCR; each CDR3 protein has one entry. Of some 340,000 distinct CDR3 sequences listed, about 10% were seen once; the top ten hold 3% to 3.5%. The input for sequencing was CD4+ T cells sorted from PBMCs, taken 45 days after the yellow fever booster vaccination. Receptors were obtained from a man aged 18 to 29 who received the YFV17D yellow fever vaccine.

This clonotype was found many times. The chain couples TRBV4-1 to TRBJ2-7, with D perhaps matching TRBD1 (6 bases). V was shortened by 1 base and J by 3 bases, with 13 bases between the two germline ends. The CDR3 extends over 15 amino acids. Germline CDR1 and CDR2: MGHRA and YSYEKL. The CDR3 sequence: CASSQGLQGFYEQYF. The CDR3 DNA is TGCGCCAGCAGCCAAGGTTTACAGGGCTTCTACGAGCAGTACTTC.

This chain connects TRBV20-1 to TRBJ2-2, with D possibly being TRBD2 (6 bases). Germline V gives CDR1 DFQATT, CDR2 SNEGSKA (reference sequence). The CDR3 is 14 residues long. V was cut by 6 bases and J by 6 bases, with 17 bases left in between. As DNA, the CDR3 is TGCAGTGCGGGGGACCCGGGGGTGGCCGGGGAGCTGTTTTTT. Residues: CSAGDPGVAGELFF.

This clonotype turned up a few times. V gene TRBV7-8 combines with J gene TRBJ2-3; TRBD2 matches 10 bases. V was pared by 1 base and J by 4 bases, with 5 bases of the junction left unmatched. The CDR3 is made up of 16 amino acids. CDR1 and CDR2 from the germline V gene are SGHVS and FQNEAQ. CDR3 in amino acids: CASSLVGLASPDTQYF. CDR3 DNA: TGTGCCAGCAGCTTAGTGGGACTAGCGTCCCCAGATACGCAGTATTTT.

V gene TRBV12-3 or TRBV12-4 combines with J gene TRBJ2-3, with TRBD2 identical over 14 bases. J was trimmed by 10 bases and V by 6 bases; bases with no gene match: 9. The CDR3 extends over 15 amino acids. This chain's CDR3 is CASSRTSGGHQSQYF. The DNA for the CDR3 is TGTGCCAGCAGCCGGACTAGCGGGGGGCATCAGTCGCAGTATTTT.

This rearrangement joins TRBV24-1 to TRBJ2-7; D remains ambiguous. The CDR3 spans 14 residues. Germline CDR1 KGHDR, CDR2 SFDVKD. V was pared by 2 bases and J by 2 bases, with 9 bases between. CDR3 in DNA: TGTGCCACCAGTGATTCGAACTTCCCCTACGAGCAGTACTTC. Translated: CATSDSNFPYEQYF.

This clonotype was seen only a few times. The gene calls are TRBV6-4 and TRBJ2-7; no clear D. CDR1 and CDR2 from the germline V gene are MRHNA and SNTAGT. V lost 2 bases and J 2 bases, leaving 10 bases between the germline ends. The CDR3 loop spans 14 amino acids. CDR3 sequence (DNA): TGTGCCAGCAGTGACCGATTTAATGCCTACGAGCAGTACGTC. This sequence encodes CASSDRFNAYEQYV.

The genes are TRBV6-6 and TRBJ1-5; D remains ambiguous. The germline CDR1 and CDR2 sequences are MNHNY and SVGAGI (reference sequence). Trimming pared 5 bases from V and 6 bases from J, leaving 14 bases between. The CDR3 length is 14 residues. CDR3 sequence: CASSPGREGQPQHF. CDR3 bases: TGTGCCAGCAGTCCCGGACGGGAAGGTCAGCCCCAGCATTTT.

This clonotype has only a few counts. The chain recombines TRBV6-5 with TRBJ2-3; D perhaps matches TRBD2 (5 bases). The germline gives CDR1 MNHEY, CDR2 SVGAGI. This CDR3 contains 15 residues. Trimming removed 2 bases from V and 0 bases from J, with 9 bases in between. The CDR3 nucleotides are TGTGCCAGCAGTTACGTGGACTCTAGCACAGATACGCAGTATTTT. It translates to CASSYVDSSTDTQYF.

The chain combines TRBV18 with TRBJ1-2; D is unclear. CDR1 and CDR2 (germline): KGHSH, LQKENI. With 0 bases removed from V and 2 bases from J, the gap between germline ends came to 10 bases. The CDR3 consists of 15 residues. CDR3 nucleotide sequence: TGTGCCAGCTCACCACCTGAGGGTCCCAACTATGGCTACACCTTC. Encoded protein: CASSPPEGPNYGYTF.

The CDR3 is CASSHRETQYF. The CDR3 coding sequence is TGTGCCAGCAGCCATCGAGAGACCCAGTACTTC. The rearrangement links TRBV4-2 to TRBJ2-5; the D is unclear. Germline V gene data show CDR1 as LGHNA and CDR2 as YNFKEQ. The CDR3 has 11 residues. Trimming left V 3 bases short and J 4 bases short, with 3 bases between.

In this sample, this clonotype turned up a few times. The V call is TRBV28, the J call TRBJ2-5; 7 nucleotides align to TRBD1. V trimming: 5 bases; J trimming: 0 bases; junction bases outside the gene matches: 6. The germline V gene encodes CDR1 MDHEN and CDR2 SYDVKM. CDR3 length: 15 amino acids. CDR3 DNA: TGTGCCAGCAGTGGGGCCGGGACAGACCAAGAGACCCAGTACTTC. Its protein product is CASSGAGTDQETQYF.

This clonotype was found many times. The junction departs from germline at one end; a sequencing error may be responsible. J is TRBJ1-5 and V is TRBV27; D is perhaps TRBD1 (5 bases). From germline, CDR1 is MNHEY and CDR2 SMNVEV (reference sequence). The CDR3 is made up of 12 amino acids. Here the CDR3 DNA reads TGTGCCAGCAGTCTATCGGGGGGGCCCCAGCATTTT. Translated, it gives CASSLSGGPQHF.

This clonotype was picked up many times. The rearrangement uses TRBV7-9 and TRBJ1-2, with 10 bases fitting TRBD1. The CDR3 covers 13 residues. J was trimmed by 8 bases and V by 0 bases; bases with no gene match: 0. CDR1 and CDR2 (germline): SEHNR, FQNEAQ (reference sequence). As DNA, the CDR3 is TGTGCCAGCAGCTTAGCGACAGGGGGCGGCTACACCTTC. Protein product: CASSLATGGGYTF.

This clonotype was seen a handful of times. The chain carries TRBV9 and TRBJ1-4; tentatively, D is TRBD1 (5 bases). Trimming removed 4 bases from V and 0 bases from J, with 10 bases in between. Per the germline V gene, CDR1 is SGDLS and CDR2 is YYNGEE. The CDR3 runs 15 residues. The DNA for the CDR3 is TGTGCCAGCAGCTGGGGGGGGACAACTAATGAAAAACTGTTTTTT. Encoded protein: CASSWGGTTNEKLFF.